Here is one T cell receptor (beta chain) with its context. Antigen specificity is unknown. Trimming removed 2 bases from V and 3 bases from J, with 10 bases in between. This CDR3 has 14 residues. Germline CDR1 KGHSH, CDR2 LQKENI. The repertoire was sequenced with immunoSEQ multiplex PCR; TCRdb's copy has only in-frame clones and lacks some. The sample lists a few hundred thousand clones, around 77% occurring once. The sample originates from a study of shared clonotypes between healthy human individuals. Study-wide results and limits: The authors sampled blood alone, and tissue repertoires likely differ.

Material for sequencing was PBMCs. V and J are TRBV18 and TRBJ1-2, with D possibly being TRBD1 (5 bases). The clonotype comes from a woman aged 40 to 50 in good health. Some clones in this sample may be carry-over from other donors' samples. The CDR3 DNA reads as TGTGCCAGCTCACCATATCAGGGCTACTATGGCTACACCTTC. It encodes CASSPYQGYYGYTF. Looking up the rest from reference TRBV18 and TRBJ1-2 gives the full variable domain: NAGVMQNPRHLVRRRGQEARLRCSPMKGHSHVYWYRQLPEEGLKFMVYLQKENIIDESGMPKERFSAEFPKEGPSILRIQQVVRGDSAAYFCASSPYQGYYGYTFGSGTRLTVV.